The clone carrying this T cell receptor (beta chain) turned up a few times. The data derive from a study of blood T cell repertoires in COVID-19. In the study overall: All recovered Cohort 3 donors got two negative PCRs, got clearance, or saw symptom resolution. Both acute and convalescent COVID-19 samples were obtained from the United States, Italy and Spain.

The data were produced by immunoSEQ multiplex PCR, yet TCRdb's version contains in-frame clones alone and is incomplete. The sample includes 250,000 to 300,000 clones, more than 75% of them seen just once. V lost 4 bases, J lost 0 bases, and 16 bases lay in between. Germline lookup yields CDR1 MDHEN and CDR2 SYDVKM. The CDR3 extends over 17 amino acids. The sequence derives from a woman in her fifties or sixties in a cohort exposed to, infected with or recovered from COVID-19 (not recorded which). The chain uses TRBV28 and TRBJ1-3; tentative D call: TRBD1 (6 bases). The sequenced sample was PBMCs or T cells enriched from blood (not recorded which). The CDR3 coding sequence is TGTGCCAGCAGTTCATCGAGGACAGCCATCTCTGGAAACACCATATATTTT. Protein product: CASSSSRTAISGNTIYF.